These 31 T cell receptor beta chains were sequenced from one sample in a study of CXCR3-negative and CXCR3-positive naive CD8 T cells. For these TCRs, the target antigens are not known. Whole-study results and caveats: CXCR3-positive naive cells had TRB CDR3s that were more hydrophobic than CXCR3-negative naive cells had.

The libraries of TRB cDNA were prepared using 5' RACE with UMI labels. Following a re-call of the 5' RACE reads, TCRdb has one entry per CDR3 protein and lacks DNA. The sample totals tens of thousands of distinct CDR3 sequences. Sequencing was done on a sample of naive CXCR3+ CD8+ T cells from blood. Indicated subset: CD45RO-CCR7+CD27+CD95- naive CD8+ T cells expressing CXCR3 (TNR3+). These receptors all come from a human donor in good health. Some clones in this sample may be carry-over from other donors' samples.

The chain combines TRBV29-1 with TRBJ2-3; TCRdb reports TRBD1, a call that lacks DNA to check it against. Germline CDR1 SQVTM, CDR2 ANQGSEA. The CDR3 contains 14 residues. The CDR3 is CSVRPGGSADTQYF.

V is TRBV7-3 and J is TRBJ2-1; TCRdb indicates TRBD2, and absent DNA this call remains unverified. This CDR3 spans 16 amino acids. The germline CDR1 and CDR2 sequences are SGHTA and FQGTGA. The CDR3 loop reads CASSLFASPSYNEQFF.

This chain links TRBV11-2 with TRBJ2-1. Germline loops: CDR1 SGHAT, CDR2 FQNNGV. This CDR3 has 15 amino acids. CDR3 protein: CASSLSASSYNEQFF.

V is TRBV29-1 and J is TRBJ2-5; with no DNA, the TCRdb D assignment of TRBD1 cannot be verified. This CDR3 is 17 amino acids long. Germline CDR1 and CDR2: SQVTM and ANQGSEA. CDR3 protein: CSVEDLNGQGYQETQYF.

This chain joins TRBV4-3 and TRBJ2-7. This CDR3 has 15 amino acids. Germline loops: CDR1 LGHNA, CDR2 YSLEER. Here the CDR3 reads CASSPDVIGLVEQYF.

The CDR3 sequence is CSVEDGQGSTDTQYF. The J gene is TRBJ2-3, the V gene TRBV29-1; no DNA is available, so the TRBD1 call from TCRdb remains unchecked. Germline V CDR1 and CDR2: SQVTM, ANQGSEA. The CDR3 spans 15 residues.

The V call is TRBV20-1, the J call TRBJ2-1; lacking DNA, the TRBD1 call made by TCRdb goes unchecked. Germline V gives CDR1 DFQATT, CDR2 SNEGSKA (reference sequence). The CDR3 has 15 amino acids. This CDR3 is CSARDLGGWYNEQFF.

The chain uses TRBV9 and TRBJ2-7; TCRdb's D call, TRBD2, is unchecked because there is no DNA. Germline V gene data show CDR1 as SGDLS and CDR2 as YYNGEE. The length of the CDR3 is 14 residues. Here the CDR3 reads CASSELAASYEQYF.

This chain connects TRBV24-1 to TRBJ2-5; the D call from TCRdb, TRBD1, cannot be confirmed without DNA. Germline V lookup: CDR1 KGHDR, CDR2 SFDVKD. The CDR3 consists of 15 residues. CDR3 region: CATSDWSRGEKTQYF.

The chain couples TRBV12-3 or TRBV12-4 to TRBJ2-1; the D call from TCRdb, TRBD2, cannot be confirmed without DNA. This CDR3 comprises 16 residues. The CDR3 region is CASSPPTSGPYNEQFF.

This sequence joins TRBV11-3 and TRBJ2-1; TCRdb reports TRBD1, a call that lacks DNA to check it against. The CDR3 loop spans 16 amino acids. Germline CDR1 reads SGHNT; CDR2 reads YENEEA. The CDR3 sequence is CASSLRTGDSYNEQFF.

V usage is TRBV19 and J usage is TRBJ1-1. Germline CDR1 LNHDA, CDR2 SQIVND (reference sequence). There are 12 residues in the CDR3. The chain's CDR3 is CASSNWGTEAFF.

The chain combines TRBV2 with TRBJ1-2. The CDR3 consists of 12 residues. Germline CDR1 reads SNHLY; CDR2 reads FYNNEI. CDR3 loop: CASKDRNYGYTF.

The CDR3 spells CATSGSGREQYF. The chain combines TRBV15 with TRBJ2-7. In germline, CDR1 is LNHNV, CDR2 YYDKDF (reference sequence). CDR3 length: 12 amino acids.

The chain combines TRBV10-3 with TRBJ1-2; TCRdb's D gene call, TRBD1, goes unchecked for lack of DNA. This CDR3 comprises 16 residues. Germline V gene sequence: CDR1 ENHRY, CDR2 SYGVKD. The CDR3 sequence is CAIRGTGIILIYGYTF.

The rearrangement links TRBV6-5 to TRBJ1-2. CDR1 and CDR2 from the germline V gene are MNHEY and SVGAGI. This CDR3 spans 12 amino acids. This chain's CDR3 is CASSYGSSGYTF.

The CDR3 sequence is CASSFTAVYEQYF. The gene calls are TRBV7-2 and TRBJ2-7. From germline, CDR1 is SGHTA and CDR2 FQGNSA. The CDR3 extends over 13 amino acids.

The gene calls are TRBV6-5 and TRBJ2-1; TCRdb selects TRBD1, and the lack of DNA leaves this call unchecked. Germline CDR1 reads MNHEY; CDR2 reads SVGAGI. CDR3 length: 15 residues. This chain's CDR3 is CASSPFPEGYNEQFF.

The rearrangement links TRBV7-8 to TRBJ2-7; TCRdb returns TRBD1, unconfirmable since there is no DNA. The CDR3 is 16 amino acids. Germline CDR1 reads SGHVS; CDR2 reads FQNEAQ. The CDR3 sequence: CASSPYRDRGPYEQYF.

The CDR3 sequence: CAIPGRPSYEQYF. This chain connects TRBV21-1 to TRBJ2-7; the TCRdb D gene call, TRBD1, has no DNA to confirm it. TRBV21-1 is a known pseudogene. This CDR3 has 13 amino acids.

V and J are TRBV13 and TRBJ1-2. Germline V CDR1 and CDR2: PRHDT, FYEKMQ (reference sequence). The CDR3 contains 14 residues. The CDR3 sequence: CASSLDRLNYGYTF.

The CDR3 reads CASSVVIGTSGVEQFF. The chain employs TRBV9 and TRBJ2-1; no DNA is available, so the TRBD2 call from TCRdb remains unchecked. CDR3 length: 16 residues. Germline assignment: CDR1 SGDLS and CDR2 YYNGEE.

This chain uses TRBV29-1 with TRBJ2-7; TCRdb's D call of TRBD2 is untestable without DNA. The CDR3 sequence is 12 residues long. From germline, CDR1 is SQVTM and CDR2 ANQGSEA. CDR3 in amino acids: CSVLREGYEQYF.

The chain combines TRBV20-1 with TRBJ2-2; the TCRdb D gene call, TRBD1, has no DNA to confirm it. This CDR3 contains 14 residues. Germline values: CDR1 DFQATT, CDR2 SNEGSKA (reference sequence). CDR3 residues: CSAREGVTAGELFF.

The chain couples TRBV27 to TRBJ1-1; TCRdb's D call of TRBD1 is untestable without DNA. Germline values: CDR1 MNHEY, CDR2 SMNVEV (reference sequence). CDR3 length equals 13 residues. CDR3 sequence reads: CASSLQGYAEAFF.

The chain recombines TRBV20-1 with TRBJ1-1. The CDR3 totals 13 residues. Germline CDR1 is DFQATT and CDR2 is SNEGSKA (reference sequence). The CDR3 loop is CSARAWANTEAFF.

The rearrangement uses TRBV5-5 and TRBJ2-7; the D call of TRBD2 rests on TCRdb alone, since no DNA is present to check it. The length of the CDR3 is 15 residues. Germline V lookup: CDR1 SGHKS, CDR2 YYEKEE (reference sequence). The chain's CDR3 is CVSSPGLAGGNEQYF.

The chain carries TRBV15 and TRBJ2-5; TCRdb gives TRBD1 as the D gene, but with no DNA this cannot be confirmed. This CDR3 region has 14 residues. Looked up from germline, CDR1 is LNHNV and CDR2 is YYDKDF (reference sequence). This CDR3 reads CATSRGAGEETQYF.

The chain couples TRBV28 to TRBJ2-2. Germline CDR1 reads MDHEN; CDR2 reads SYDVKM. This CDR3 comprises 16 residues. CDR3 loop: CASSPVVATPTGELFF.

The chain couples TRBV3-1 to TRBJ2-2. The CDR3 runs 13 residues. Germline CDR1 and CDR2: LGHDT and YNNKEL (reference sequence). CDR3 amino acids: CASSQGGAGELFF.

The rearrangement joins TRBV28 to TRBJ2-2. The CDR3 is 11 residues long. Germline CDR1 reads MDHEN; CDR2 reads SYDVKM. CDR3 region: CASSMGGELFF.